The clone carrying this T cell receptor beta chain was seen more than once but under ten times. The antigen is undetermined. TCRdb independently ran MiXCR on the RT-PCR reads; one entry per CDR3 protein. In the table there are about 830,000 distinct CDR3 sequences, around 18% of which are singletons. The source of the sample is a study of response to subunit inactivated influenza vaccine. Study outcomes and limitations: Each seasonal flu vaccination may recruit only limited new T cells, authors suggested.

The CDR3 extends over 16 amino acids. V trimming: 6 bases; J trimming: 3 bases; junction bases outside the gene matches: 7. This clonotype was sampled from a man aged 50-59 years who received an inactivated influenza vaccine. This chain joins TRBV12-3 or TRBV12-4 and TRBJ2-2; 10 bases line up with TRBD2. The sequencing used PBMCs from blood, collected 5 to 6 days after vaccination. As DNA, the CDR3 is TGTGCCAGCAGACATGGGACTAGCGCCTACACCGGGGAGCTGTTTTTT. Protein sequence: CASRHGTSAYTGELFF.